The 3 T cell receptor beta chains below were found in one sample sequenced in a study of blood T cell repertoires in COVID-19. Some clones are missing from TCRdb's copy, which holds only in-frame ones; the method was immunoSEQ multiplex PCR. The sample gives about 120,000 clones, 70% to 80% of which show up once; roughly 7.3% is in the top ten. Sequencing used peripheral blood. The receptor set was obtained from a human donor in a cohort sampled during active COVID-19.

This clone was seen just once. The chain's CDR3 is CASSSTLDRGDSYEQYF. DNA of the CDR3: TGTGCCAGCTCATCGACCTTGGACAGGGGGGATTCCTACGAGCAGTACTTC. The genes are TRBV18 and TRBJ2-7; 10 bases align to TRBD1. V gave up 5 bases and J gave up 1 base; unmatched junction bases: 11. This CDR3 has 17 residues. The V gene's germline CDR1 is KGHSH and CDR2 LQKENI. The full variable domain, rest sourced from reference TRBV18 and TRBJ2-7, is NAGVMQNPRHLVRRRGQEARLRCSPMKGHSHVYWYRQLPEEGLKFMVYLQKENIIDESGMPKERFSAEFPKEGPSILRIQQVVRGDSAAYFCASSSTLDRGDSYEQYFGPGTRLTVT.

The chain is built from TRBV5-5 and TRBJ2-7, with D perhaps matching TRBD1 (7 bases). The V end lost 0 bases, the J end lost 4 bases, and 17 bases lay between the germline ends. CDR1 is SGHKS and CDR2 is YYEKEE in the germline V gene (reference sequence). The CDR3 runs 16 residues. CDR3 DNA sequence: TGTGCCAGCAGCTTGGAAGATGGAGGGGGCGCGTACGAGCAGTACTTC. As protein: CASSLEDGGGAYEQYF. The full variable domain, with the rest looked up from reference TRBV5-5 and TRBJ2-7, is DAGVTQSPTHLIKTRGQQVTLRCSPISGHKSVSWYQQVLGQGPQFIFQYYEKEERGRGNFPDRFSARQFPNYSSELNVNALLLGDSALYLCASSLEDGGGAYEQYFGPGTRLTVT.

The V gene is TRBV9, the J gene TRBJ1-2; D unresolved. Germline V CDR1 and CDR2: SGDLS, YYNGEE. CDR3 size: 14 residues. Trimming left V 1 base short and J 8 bases short, with 15 bases between. The CDR3: CASSVIDTSGGYTF. CDR3 DNA sequence: TGTGCCAGCAGCGTAATCGACACCTCGGGGGGCTACACCTTC.